This entry concerns a single TCR beta chain. As yet, its antigen is unknown. At one end the junction does not follow the germline gene, possibly because of a read error. This sample was taken from a study of cytomegalovirus exposure and HLA in healthy donors. The donors were part of the validation cohort, which consisted of 120 subjects and was separate from the first cohort of 666 subjects. Repertoires were generated with immunoSEQ multiplex PCR, while TCRdb's copy carries only in-frame clones and drops some. The profile covers some 140,000 clones, with roughly four fifths appearing a single time and roughly 27% taken by the ten largest. General study findings and limits: The CMV antigen specificity of a few CMV-associated chains was confirmed through in vitro analysis. Most TCR sequences proved rare, with some public TCRs found in many donors.

The specimen was PBMCs. The clonotype originates from a man younger than 40 in good health and CMV-seropositive.

CDR3 region: CASSDPGLAGAPIF. CDR3 nucleotides: TGTGCCAGCAGTGACCCGGGACTAGCGGGTGCCCCTATTTTC. The chain carries TRBV27 and TRBJ2-7, with 12 bases identical to TRBD2. CDR1 is MNHEY and CDR2 is SMNVEV in the germline V gene (reference sequence). The CDR3 totals 14 residues.